Listed below are T cell receptor beta chains from one sample, sequenced in a study of tumor-infiltrating lymphocytes in primary liver carcinoma. TCRdb reprocessed the multiplex PCR reads with MiXCR, giving one entry per CDR3 protein. Of 250,000 to 350,000 distinct CDR3 sequences listed, almost 60% are singletons. The sample consisted of peripheral blood. Receptor source: a woman in her 30s with primary liver carcinoma and hepatitis B virus infection. CDR3s include the opening cysteine and the closing phenylalanine or tryptophan. The D gene is left open where the match is weak. A row's size may be missing; if present it is once, few, many or a size class.

TRBD2,TRBJ2-2,TRBV5-6,few,CASSLTSGSLSSTGELFF,TGTGCCAGCAGCTTGACTAGCGGGAGTCTCTCGAGCACCGGGGAGCTGTTTTTT
.,TRBJ1-1,TRBV6-5,.,CASSQRGRAGTEAFF,TGTGCCAGCAGTCAACGGGGGCGCGCGGGGACTGAAGCTTTCTTT
.,TRBJ2-3,TRBV11-2,many,CASSSTGTSTDTQYF,TGTGCCAGCAGCTCGACCGGGACTAGCACAGATACGCAGTATTTT
TRBD2,TRBJ2-2,TRBV5-5,.,CASSYDGRADTEELFF,TGTGCCAGCAGCTATGACGGGAGGGCCGACACCGAGGAGCTGTTTTTT
TRBD2,TRBJ2-2,TRBV6-5,few,CASRHSGPGELFF,TGTGCCAGCAGACATAGCGGGCCCGGGGAGCTGTTTTTT
TRBD1,TRBJ1-2,TRBV29-1,.,CRVDRGGYGYTF,TGCAGAGTGGACAGGGGGGGCTATGGCTACACCTTT
.,TRBJ2-2,TRBV6-2/TRBV6-3,few,CASSDQPNTGELFF,TGTGCCAGCAGTGACCAGCCCAACACCGGGGAGCTGTTTTTT
.,TRBJ2-5,TRBV5-4,.,CASSSPGGQYF,TGTGCCAGCAGCTCGCCAGGTGGCCAGTACTTC
TRBD1,TRBJ1-4,TRBV13,.,CASSPNRGKLFF,TGTGCCAGCAGCCCTAACAGGGGAAAACTGTTTTTT
.,TRBJ2-7,TRBV12-3/TRBV12-4,.,CASSRRGRAYEQYF,TGTGCTAGCAGTCGCCGGGGCAGGGCATACGAGCAGTACTTC
.,TRBJ2-5,TRBV6-2/TRBV6-3,.,CASSYSAVHWGETQYF,TGTGCCAGCAGTTACTCCGCGGTCCACTGGGGAGAGACCCAGTACTTC
.,TRBJ2-5,TRBV13,.,CASSAREGLVIQYF,TGTGCCAGCAGCGCCCGAGAGGGGTTGGTGATCCAGTACTTC
.,TRBJ2-5,TRBV7-9,.,CASSLKGERETQYF,TGTGCCAGCAGCTTAAAGGGGGAACGAGAGACCCAGTACTTC
.,TRBJ2-3,TRBV7-8,.,CASSLDRILADTQYF,TGTGCCAGCAGCTTAGACAGGATCCTTGCAGATACGCAGTATTTT
TRBD2,TRBJ2-7,TRBV7-8,.,CASSLAPAGGPYEQYF,TGTGCCAGCAGCTTAGCGCCGGCGGGAGGGCCCTACGAGCAGTACTTC
.,TRBJ1-1,TRBV6-1,.,CASSEASGLNTEAFF,TGTGCCAGCAGTGAAGCGTCAGGGCTGAACACTGAAGCTTTCTTT
TRBD2,TRBJ2-3,TRBV28,.,CASSSPSSGGRTDTQYF,TGTGCCAGCAGCTCCCCTTCTAGCGGGGGACGCACAGATACGCAGTATTTT
.,TRBJ2-3,TRBV11-2,.,CASSFAAGMDTQYF,TGTGCCAGCAGCTTTGCTGCGGGAATGGATACGCAGTATTTT
TRBD2,TRBJ2-2,TRBV5-1,.,CASSPGRGISTGELFF,TGCGCCAGCAGCCCCGGGAGGGGCATTAGCACCGGGGAGCTGTTTTTT
TRBD2,TRBJ2-7,TRBV10-3,.,CAIGEGSGSSEQHF,TGTGCCATCGGGGAGGGCAGCGGGAGTAGCGAGCAGCACTTC
TRBD2,TRBJ2-3,TRBV11-2,.,CGSTSERGTQYF,TGTGGCAGCACCTCAGAGCGGGGTACGCAATATTTT
.,TRBJ2-7,TRBV13,few,CASTSKSHYEQYF,TGTGCCAGCACTTCTAAGTCCCACTACGAGCAGTACTTC
.,TRBJ2-5,TRBV29-1,.,CSIRRRRESQYF,TGCAGCATTCGCAGGAGGCGTGAGTCCCAGTACTTC
TRBD2,TRBJ2-7,TRBV28,.,CARSSGLAEVYYEQYF,TGTGCCAGGAGTTCCGGACTAGCGGAGGTCTACTACGAGCAGTATTTC
TRBD2,TRBJ2-1,TRBV4-2,many,CASSQLGLASLDEQFF,TGTGCCAGCAGCCAGCTCGGACTAGCGAGCTTGGATGAGCAGTTCTTC
TRBD1,TRBJ2-7,TRBV11-2,.,CASSSKRGPTYEQYF,TGTGCCAGCAGTAGTAAGAGGGGGCCAACCTACGAGCAGTACTTC
TRBD2,TRBJ2-1,TRBV14,.,CASSQESSVAGDTDELFF,TGTGCCAGCAGCCAAGAATCTTCTGTAGCGGGAGATACGGATGAGCTGTTCTTC
TRBD2,TRBJ2-4,TRBV6-6,few,CASSRGGRNIQYF,TGTGCCAGCAGCCGCGGGGGGAGGAACATTCAGTACTTC
TRBD2,TRBJ2-2,TRBV12-3/TRBV12-4,few,CASRAGANTGELFF,TGTGCCAGCAGGGCGGGGGCGAACACCGGGGAGCTGTTTTTT
.,TRBJ2-7,TRBV10-3,.,CAISAGQGRNVGHEQYF,TGTGCCATCAGCGCAGGACAAGGACGTAATGTGGGCCACGAGCAGTACTTC
.,TRBJ2-3,TRBV6-1,.,CASSEGSATDTQYF,TGTGCCAGCAGTGAAGGCAGTGCTACAGATACGCAGTATTTT
.,TRBJ2-1,TRBV12-5,many,CASAPSRSSYNEQFF,TGTGCTAGTGCTCCCAGCAGGTCCTCCTACAATGAGCAGTTCTTC
.,TRBJ1-3,TRBV13,few,CASSRMVGNTIYF,TGTGCCAGCAGCCGTATGGTTGGAAACACCATATATTTT
.,TRBJ1-1,TRBV4-1,.,CASSRLTGFGRTEAFF,TGCGCCAGCAGCCGCCTTACAGGGTTCGGAAGGACTGAAGCTTTCTTT
.,TRBJ2-1,TRBV4-2,many,CASSQTGGWGTNEQFF,TGTGCCAGCAGCCAGACAGGTGGTTGGGGGACCAATGAGCAGTTCTTC
TRBD2,TRBJ2-1,TRBV5-1,.,CASYHGGGTYNEQFF,TGCGCCAGCTATCACGGCGGGGGTACGTACAATGAGCAGTTCTTC
.,TRBJ2-7,TRBV7-9,.,CASSSDSPGTVRYEQYF,TGTGCCAGCAGCTCCGATTCCCCCGGGACGGTCCGATACGAGCAATACTTC
.,TRBJ2-7,TRBV6-5,.,CASKVRGNSYEQYF,TGTGCCAGCAAGGTCCGCGGAAACTCCTACGAGCAGTACTTC
TRBD1,TRBJ1-2,TRBV5-6,.,CACRLQAGGLSYGYTF,TGTGCCTGCAGGCTGCAAGCAGGGGGCCTTAGCTATGGCTACACCTTC
.,TRBJ2-5,TRBV30,.,CASLGVRETQYF,TGTGCCTCACTAGGAGTACGCGAGACCCAGTACTTC
TRBD1,TRBJ1-6,TRBV6-5,.,CASTLDRGLVSDLHF,TGTGCCAGCACCCTGGACAGGGGGCTGGTATCGGACCTCCACTTT
.,TRBJ1-1,TRBV29-1,.,CSAYRAGTETFF,TGCAGCGCATACAGGGCGGGCACTGAAACTTTCTTT
TRBD2,TRBJ2-1,TRBV11-2,many,CASSLGPAGGRNEQFF,TGTGCCAGCAGCTTAGGTCCGGCGGGAGGTCGCAATGAGCAGTTCTTC
.,TRBJ2-7,TRBV7-9,.,CASSLGAVSSYEQYF,TGTGCCAGCAGCTTAGGAGCGGTTAGCTCCTACGAGCAGTACTTC
.,TRBJ2-1,TRBV10-3,few,CAMVPIYRSYNEQFF,TGTGCCATGGTCCCTATCTACCGCTCCTACAATGAGCAGTTCTTC
.,TRBJ2-1,TRBV29-1,many,CSVVGTVLNNEQFF,TGCAGCGTTGTGGGGACGGTACTAAACAATGAGCAGTTCTTC
.,TRBJ1-4,TRBV6-5,.,CASGYSSGGGQKLFF,TGTGCCAGCGGTTACTCGAGCGGGGGTGGACAGAAACTGTTTTTT
.,TRBJ1-5,TRBV7-8,.,CASSLGPETGQPQHF,TGTGCCAGCAGCTTAGGACCGGAGACGGGGCAGCCCCAGCATTTT